This is a list of T cell receptor beta chains from one sample in a study of cytomegalovirus exposure and HLA in healthy donors. TCRdb keeps only in-frame clones here, not all; method: immunoSEQ multiplex PCR. Of 100,000 to 150,000 clones detected, roughly 17% appear once; the ten largest clones hold less than 3.5%. The material sequenced was PBMCs. Receptors originate from a female donor in good health and CMV-seropositive. CDR3s include the opening cysteine and the closing phenylalanine or tryptophan. The order of the fields is J gene, clone size, V gene, D gene, CDR3 protein, CDR3 DNA. A D gene is named only where the DNA matches it firmly. Only some rows state a clone size, as once, few, many or a class for expanded clones.

TRBJ1-2 - TRBV5-1 - CASSLGPLTGRFYGYTF TGCGCCAGCAGCTTGGGACCCTTAACAGGTAGATTCTATGGCTACACCTTC
TRBJ2-7 - TRBV9 - CASSVNPGRDEQYF TGTGCCAGCAGCGTAAATCCGGGAAGAGACGAGCAGTACTTC
TRBJ1-5 few TRBV27 TRBD1 CASSRTGLSTQPQHF TGTGCCAGCAGTCGGACAGGGCTTTCAACTCAGCCCCAGCATTTT
TRBJ1-1 few TRBV4-2 - CASSQERHRVGAEAFF TGTGCCAGCAGCCAGGAACGACATAGGGTCGGGGCTGAAGCTTTCTTT
TRBJ2-1 - TRBV5-1 - CASSLVGPGPGYNEQFF TGCGCCAGCAGCTTAGTGGGGCCAGGCCCCGGTTACAATGAGCAGTTCTTC
TRBJ2-2 - TRBV9 - CASSVDGRNTGELFF TGTGCCAGCAGCGTAGACGGGAGGAACACCGGGGAGCTGTTTTTT
TRBJ1-5 few TRBV4-1 TRBD1 CASSEGQGARNSNQPQHF TGCGCCAGCAGTGAAGGACAGGGGGCTAGGAATAGCAATCAGCCCCAGCATTTT
TRBJ1-5 - TRBV16 TRBD1 CASSLGQSYSQPQHF TGTGCCAGCAGCCTGGGACAGTCGTATAGTCAGCCCCAGCATTTT
TRBJ2-5 - TRBV7-2 TRBD1 CASSVGGQGAGETQYF TGTGCCAGCAGTGTGGGGGGACAGGGGGCAGGTGAGACCCAGTACTTC
TRBJ2-7 few TRBV5-6 TRBD1 CASSFKDPGQGVHEQYF TGTGCCAGCAGCTTTAAAGACCCGGGACAGGGTGTCCACGAGCAGTACTTC
TRBJ2-7 - TRBV6-1 - CASTFSDVGAYEQYF TGTGCCAGCACCTTCAGCGATGTAGGGGCCTACGAGCAGTACTTC
TRBJ2-7 few TRBV7-8 - CASRGTLDTTIVDEQYF TGTGCCAGCAGGGGCACATTGGACACTACAATCGTCGACGAGCAGTACTTC
TRBJ2-1 - TRBV7-6 - CASSLAPSSYNEQFF TGTGCCAGCAGCTTAGCACCTAGCTCCTACAATGAGCAGTTCTTC
TRBJ2-7 few TRBV4-1 - CASSQDWVTYEQYF TGCGCCAGCAGCCAAGATTGGGTGACATACGAGCAGTACTTC
TRBJ2-4 few TRBV6-5 TRBD2 CASSYSWGGNIQYF TGTGCCAGCAGTTACTCGTGGGGGGGAAACATTCAGTACTTC
TRBJ1-6 few TRBV19 TRBD1 CASSITGGQPGNSPLHF TGTGCCAGTAGTATCACAGGGGGCCAGCCGGGAAATTCACCCCTCCACTTT
TRBJ2-7 few TRBV4-2 TRBD1 CASSRLTGTGVNRYEQYF TGTGCCAGCAGCCGATTAACGGGGACAGGGGTAAACCGCTACGAGCAGTACTTC
TRBJ1-1 few TRBV6-5 - CASSYYRSSEAFF TGTGCCAGCAGTTACTATAGATCCTCTGAAGCTTTCTTT
TRBJ2-2 - TRBV2 TRBD2 CASSERGLAGPGELFF TGTGCCAGCAGTGAAAGAGGGCTAGCGGGACCCGGGGAGCTGTTTTTT
TRBJ1-6 few TRBV5-4 - CASSQGIFDSPLHF TGTGCCAGCAGCCAGGGGATCTTCGATTCACCCCTCCACTTT
TRBJ2-1 - TRBV6-1 TRBD1 CASSADRLSNEQFF TGTGCCAGCAGTGCGGACAGGTTAAGCAATGAGCAGTTCTTC
TRBJ2-7 - TRBV14 TRBD2 CASSLSGSDSYEQYF TGTGCCAGCAGCCTTAGCGGGTCCGACTCCTACGAGCAGTACTTC
TRBJ1-6 few TRBV4-3 - CASKHDGDSPLHF TGCGCCAGCAAACATGACGGAGATTCACCCCTCCACTTT
TRBJ2-7 - TRBV28 TRBD1 CASSPGQTYEQYF TGTGCCAGCAGCCCGGGACAGACCTACGAGCAGTACTTC
TRBJ2-3 few TRBV7-6 - CASSMTTWSPYAQYF TGTGCCAGCAGCATGACTACCTGGAGTCCCTATGCGCAGTATTTT
TRBJ2-1 - TRBV12-5 - CASGQFGGDSIDEQFF TGTGCTAGTGGCCAATTCGGGGGGGACAGCATCGATGAGCAGTTCTTC
TRBJ1-1 few TRBV11-2 - CASSLDPRRGIFNTEAFF TGTGCCAGCAGCTTAGATCCGAGAAGGGGGATATTTAACACTGAAGCTTTCTTT
TRBJ1-5 - TRBV7-2 TRBD1 CASSPGQGLPQHF TGTGCCAGCAGCCCGGGACAGGGGCTTCCCCAGCATTTT
TRBJ2-3 once TRBV13 TRBD1 CASSPDRVSTDTQYF TGTGCCAGCAGCCCCGACAGGGTTAGCACAGATACGCAGTATTTT
TRBJ2-2 - TRBV27 - CASSLYRTLNTGELFF TGTGCCAGCAGTTTATATAGGACTTTGAACACCGGGGAGCTGTTTTTT
TRBJ2-7 - TRBV11-2 TRBD2 CASSSSGGSYEQYF TGTGCCAGCAGCTCGAGCGGCGGGAGCTACGAGCAGTACTTC
TRBJ2-3 - TRBV10-1 TRBD1 CASSGGQGTPTDTQYF TGCGCCAGCAGTGGCGGACAGGGGACTCCCACAGATACGCAGTATTTT
TRBJ1-1 - TRBV6-5 - CASTPDSVWNTEAFF TGTGCCAGCACCCCGGACAGTGTCTGGAACACTGAAGCTTTCTTT
TRBJ1-2 - TRBV9 TRBD1 CASSSLTGVYGYTF TGTGCCAGCAGCTCTCTGACAGGGGTCTATGGCTACACCTTC
TRBJ2-7 - TRBV9 - CASSVAGQEREQYF TGTGCCAGCAGCGTAGCAGGGCAAGAGCGCGAGCAGTACTTC
TRBJ2-1 few TRBV7-2 TRBD2 CASSLALASGGINEQFF TGTGCCAGCAGCTTAGCGCTGGCTAGCGGGGGGATAAATGAGCAGTTCTTC
TRBJ1-2 - TRBV6-1 - CASSAYYGYTF TGTGCCAGCAGTGCCTATTATGGCTACACCTTC
TRBJ2-3 - TRBV5-1 TRBD2 CASSLGLAPDTQYF TGCGCCAGCAGCTTGGGACTAGCCCCAGATACGCAGTATTTT
TRBJ2-1 few TRBV6-1 - CASRRQSSYNEQFF TGTGCCAGCAGAAGACAGAGCTCCTACAATGAGCAGTTCTTC
TRBJ1-1 few TRBV5-1 - CASSTQGEGTEAFF TGCGCCAGCAGCACTCAAGGGGAGGGCACTGAAGCTTTCTTT
TRBJ2-5 - TRBV5-1 - CASTTGVGEETQYF TGCGCCAGCACTACGGGAGTAGGGGAAGAGACCCAGTACTTC
TRBJ1-2 - TRBV27 - CASSLSINQRGYTF TGTGCCAGCAGTTTATCCATCAACCAGAGGGGCTACACCTTC